This T cell receptor beta chain was captured by sequencing in a study of blood T cell repertoires in COVID-19. As for the study in general: Material from acute and convalescent COVID-19 was sourced from the United States, Italy and Spain.

CDR3 size: 17 residues. CDR1 is MNHNY, CDR2 SVGAGI, per germline (reference sequence). V lost 6 bases to trimming and J lost 3 bases; unmatched junction nucleotides: 9. Per the original methods: Reference gene primer amplification in the assay estimated nucleated cell counts. The assay was immunoSEQ multiplex PCR, and TCRdb's table has in-frame clones only and misses some. That table gives V, J and clone size, and the DNA gave D and trimming. The sample shows 170,000 or so clones, 88% of them seen only once. What was sequenced was PBMCs or T cells enriched from blood (not recorded which). The rearrangement joins TRBV6-6 to TRBJ2-6; the match to TRBD1 covers 9 bases. The TCR sequence derives from a young woman who had recovered from COVID-19. DNA of the CDR3: TGTGCCAGCAGGCGAACCGGGACAGGGTTTGGGGCCAACGTCCTGACTTTC. It codes for CASRRTGTGFGANVLTF.